This paragraph reports one T cell receptor beta chain. Its antigen is still unknown. CDR3 length equals 15 residues. Germline CDR1 is SGHTS and CDR2 is YDEGEE. Libraries were UMI-labeled 5' RACE TRB cDNA. TCRdb reworked the 5' RACE reads into one entry per CDR3 protein, no DNA. This sample's table reports 100,000 to 150,000 distinct CDR3 sequences. Naive CD8+ T lymphocytes were specified as CD45RO-CCR7+CD27+CD95-. This sample is drawn from a study of CXCR3-negative and CXCR3-positive naive CD8 T cells. General observations from the study: The study found more hydrophobic TRB CDR3s in CXCR3-positive naive cells than in CXCR3-negative naive cells. Memory cells showed distinct TRBV-TRBJ patterns, while the two naive subsets matched. Memory CD8+ cells showed much lower diversity, while both naive subsets displayed comparably high diversity.

This TCR was sampled from a human donor in good health. Some clones in this sample may be carry-over from other donors' samples. V is TRBV5-8 and J is TRBJ2-3. Sequencing was carried out using naive CXCR3+ CD8+ T cells from blood. Subset meaning: CD45RO-CCR7+CD27+CD95- naive CD8+ T cells expressing CXCR3 (TNR3+). The CDR3 loop is CASSLGAGGTDTQYF.